These 10 T cell receptor beta chains originate from one sample sequenced in a study of blood T cell repertoires in COVID-19. Assay used: immunoSEQ multiplex PCR; TCRdb lists only in-frame clones, some missing. The sample consists of hundreds of thousands of clones, roughly 87% of them appearing once. The sample consisted of PBMCs or T cells enriched from blood (not recorded which). These TCRs come from a young woman with acute COVID-19.

The V call is TRBV4-1, the J call TRBJ1-4; possibly TRBD1 for D (6 bases). V lost 4 bases, J lost 6 bases, and 15 bases lay in between. Germline loops: CDR1 MGHRA, CDR2 YSYEKL. The length of the CDR3 is 15 residues. CDR3 in amino acids: CASSLAWGRDEKLFF. CDR3 nucleotides: TGCGCCAGCAGCCTAGCGTGGGGGCGGGATGAAAAACTGTTTTTT.

CDR3 bases: TGTGCCAGCAGCTTATTAGCGGGGGTTGGAGATACGCAGTATTTT. Its protein is CASSLLAGVGDTQYF. The V and J genes are TRBV7-6 and TRBJ2-3, with 9 bases fitting TRBD2. The CDR3 sequence is 15 residues long. Germline trimming cut 2 bases from V and 5 bases from J; bases unmatched to any gene: 5. The germline V gene encodes CDR1 SGHVS and CDR2 FNYEAQ.

The chain recombines TRBV5-6 with TRBJ2-2; possibly TRBD2 for D (6 bases). Trimming left V 0 bases short and J 2 bases short, with 11 bases between. CDR3 length: 16 residues. CDR1 is SGHDT and CDR2 is YYEEEE in the germline V gene. The CDR3 bases are TGTGCCAGCAGCTTGGAGTCCGGGGGAAACACCGGGGAGCTGTTTTTT. Amino acid sequence: CASSLESGGNTGELFF.

V gene TRBV7-9 combines with J gene TRBJ1-2, with D possibly matching TRBD1 (6 bases). Trimming removed 3 bases at V and 8 bases at J, with 7 bases between. There are 11 residues in the CDR3. CDR1 is SEHNR and CDR2 is FQNEAQ in the germline V gene (reference sequence). The CDR3 coding sequence is TGTGCCAGCAGCTTGACAGGCGGCTACACCTTC. Translation gives CASSLTGGYTF.

The J gene is TRBJ1-4, the V gene TRBV4-1; D uncertain. The CDR3 runs 11 residues. Germline V gene data show CDR1 as MGHRA and CDR2 as YSYEKL. V lost 8 bases, J lost 5 bases, and 6 bases lay in between. The CDR3: CASGGNEKLFF. CDR3 DNA: TGCGCCAGCGGCGGGAATGAAAAACTGTTTTTT.

The CDR3 DNA reads as TGTGCCAGCAGCCGAGACACCGACTATGGCTACACCTTC. It translates to CASSRDTDYGYTF. This chain connects TRBV5-4 to TRBJ1-2, with D unclear. V dropped 4 bases and J dropped 3 bases, with 10 bases sitting between them. The germline V gene has CDR1 SGHNT and CDR2 YYREEE (reference sequence). The CDR3 contains 13 residues.

The rearrangement links TRBV5-1 to TRBJ1-3; TRBD1 matches 8 bases. Germline V gene sequence: CDR1 SGHRS, CDR2 YFSETQ. This CDR3 is 15 amino acids long. V was clipped by 4 bases and J by 2 bases; unmatched bases: 5. CDR3 sequence: CASSIDRGPGNTIYF. In DNA form, the CDR3 reads TGCGCCAGCAGCATCGACAGGGGTCCTGGAAACACCATATATTTT.

The J gene is TRBJ2-7, the V gene TRBV27, with TRBD2 as a possible D gene (5 bases). This CDR3 is built from 14 residues. Germline lookup yields CDR1 MNHEY and CDR2 SMNVEV (reference sequence). Trimming removed 0 bases from V and 7 bases from J, with 13 bases in between. The CDR3 here is CASSLSRIGGEQYF. The DNA of the CDR3 is TGTGCCAGCAGTTTATCGCGGATAGGCGGGGAGCAGTACTTC.

The chain joins TRBV25-1 to TRBJ2-1; 9 positions match TRBD2. V lost 1 base to trimming and J lost 1 base; unmatched junction nucleotides: 5. In germline, CDR1 is MGHDK, CDR2 SYGVNS. The length of the CDR3 is 17 residues. The CDR3 bases are TGTGCCAGCAGTGAATGGGGCGCGGGAGGGTCCTACAATGAGCAGTTCTTC. Protein: CASSEWGAGGSYNEQFF.

This chain joins TRBV2 and TRBJ1-2; D ambiguous. The CDR3 loop spans 14 amino acids. From germline, CDR1 is SNHLY and CDR2 FYNNEI. V was clipped by 1 base and J by 2 bases, with 8 bases between them. The CDR3 region has the DNA TGTGCCAGCAGTGAAGACCCAGTCAACTATGGCTACACCTTC. It is translated as CASSEDPVNYGYTF.